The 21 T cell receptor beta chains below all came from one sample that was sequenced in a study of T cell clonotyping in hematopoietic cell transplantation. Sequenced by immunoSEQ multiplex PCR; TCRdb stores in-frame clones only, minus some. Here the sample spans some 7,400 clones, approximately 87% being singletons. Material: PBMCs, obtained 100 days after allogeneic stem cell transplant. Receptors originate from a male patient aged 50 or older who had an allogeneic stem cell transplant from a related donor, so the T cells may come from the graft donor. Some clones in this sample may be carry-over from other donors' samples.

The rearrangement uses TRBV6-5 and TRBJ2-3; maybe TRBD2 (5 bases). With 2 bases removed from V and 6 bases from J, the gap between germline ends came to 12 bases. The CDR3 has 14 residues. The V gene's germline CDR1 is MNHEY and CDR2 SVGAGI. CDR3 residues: CASSYGSGADTQYF. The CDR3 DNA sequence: TGTGCCAGCAGTTACGGGAGTGGAGCGGATACGCAGTATTTT.

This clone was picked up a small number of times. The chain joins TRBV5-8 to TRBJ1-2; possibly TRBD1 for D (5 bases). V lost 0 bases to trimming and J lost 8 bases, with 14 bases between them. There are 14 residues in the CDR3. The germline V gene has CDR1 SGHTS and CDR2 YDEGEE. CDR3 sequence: CASSLGGLRVGYTF. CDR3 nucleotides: TGTGCCAGCAGCTTGGGGGGCCTGAGGGTCGGCTACACCTTC.

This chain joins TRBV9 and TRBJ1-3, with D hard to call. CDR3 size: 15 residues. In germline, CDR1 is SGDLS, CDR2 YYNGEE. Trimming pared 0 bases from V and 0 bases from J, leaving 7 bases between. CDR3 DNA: TGTGCCAGCAGCGTAGGTCGCCTCTCTGGAAACACCATATATTTT. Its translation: CASSVGRLSGNTIYF.

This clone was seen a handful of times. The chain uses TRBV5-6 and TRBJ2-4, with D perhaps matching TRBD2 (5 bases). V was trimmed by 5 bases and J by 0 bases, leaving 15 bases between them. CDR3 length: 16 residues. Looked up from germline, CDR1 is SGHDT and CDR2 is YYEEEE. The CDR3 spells CASSPREGVAKNIQYF. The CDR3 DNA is TGTGCCAGCAGTCCCCGAGAGGGAGTAGCCAAAAACATTCAGTACTTC.

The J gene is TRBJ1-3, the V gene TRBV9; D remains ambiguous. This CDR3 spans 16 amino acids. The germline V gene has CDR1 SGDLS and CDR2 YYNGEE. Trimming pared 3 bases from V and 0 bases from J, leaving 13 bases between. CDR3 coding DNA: TGTGCCAGCAGCGGGAACAGCCGTGACTCTGGAAACACCATATATTTT. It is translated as CASSGNSRDSGNTIYF.

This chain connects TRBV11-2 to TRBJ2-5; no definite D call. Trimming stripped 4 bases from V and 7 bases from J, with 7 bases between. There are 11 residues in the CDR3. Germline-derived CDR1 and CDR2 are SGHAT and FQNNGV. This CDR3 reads CASSSGGTQYF. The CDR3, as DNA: TGTGCCAGCAGCTCCGGCGGGACCCAGTACTTC.

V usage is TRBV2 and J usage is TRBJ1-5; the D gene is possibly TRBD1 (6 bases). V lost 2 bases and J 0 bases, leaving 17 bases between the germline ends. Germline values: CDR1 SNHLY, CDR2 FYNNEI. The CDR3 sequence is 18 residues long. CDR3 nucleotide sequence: TGTGCCAGCAGTGAACGGGGGGCTCGGAGAGATAGCAATCAGCCCCAGCATTTT. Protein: CASSERGARRDSNQPQHF.

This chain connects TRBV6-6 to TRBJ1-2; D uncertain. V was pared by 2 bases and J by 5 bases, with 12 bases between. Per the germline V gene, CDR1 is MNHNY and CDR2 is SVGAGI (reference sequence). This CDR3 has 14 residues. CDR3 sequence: CASSYPTEGYGYTF. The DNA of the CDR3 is TGTGCCAGCAGTTACCCAACCGAGGGTTATGGCTACACCTTC.

The CDR3 DNA follows: TGTGCCAGCAGCTCCACAGGGTTAGAGACCCAGTACTTC. This encodes CASSSTGLETQYF. V and J are TRBV6-1 and TRBJ2-5, with D tentatively TRBD1 (6 bases). The V and J ends lost 6 bases and 4 bases respectively, with 12 bases between them. CDR3 length: 13 residues. Per germline, CDR1 MNHNS and CDR2 SASEGT.

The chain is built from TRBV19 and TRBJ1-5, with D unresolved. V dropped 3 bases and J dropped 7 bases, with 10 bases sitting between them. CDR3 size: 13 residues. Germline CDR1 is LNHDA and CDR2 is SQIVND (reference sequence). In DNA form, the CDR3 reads TGTGCCAGTAGTATGGGTTGGGCCCAGCCCCAGCATTTT. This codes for CASSMGWAQPQHF. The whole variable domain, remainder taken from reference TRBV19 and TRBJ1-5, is DGGITQSPKYLFRKEGQNVTLSCEQNLNHDAMYWYRQDPGQGLRLIYYSQIVNDFQKGDIAEGYSVSREKKESFPLTVTSAQKNPTAFYLCASSMGWAQPQHFGDGTRLSIL.

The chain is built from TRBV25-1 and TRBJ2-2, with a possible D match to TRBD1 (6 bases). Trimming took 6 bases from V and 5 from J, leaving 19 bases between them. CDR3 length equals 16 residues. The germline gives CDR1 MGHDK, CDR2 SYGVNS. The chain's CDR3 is CASRWGTDRGTGELFF. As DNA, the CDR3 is TGTGCCAGCAGATGGGGGACGGACAGAGGGACCGGGGAGCTGTTTTTT.

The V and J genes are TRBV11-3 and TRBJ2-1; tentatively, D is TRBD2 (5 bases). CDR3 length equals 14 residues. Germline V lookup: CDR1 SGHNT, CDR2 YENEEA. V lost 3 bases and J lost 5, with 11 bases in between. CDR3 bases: TGTGCCAGCAGCTTTCGCGGGTTTAACAATGAGCAGTTCTTC. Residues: CASSFRGFNNEQFF.

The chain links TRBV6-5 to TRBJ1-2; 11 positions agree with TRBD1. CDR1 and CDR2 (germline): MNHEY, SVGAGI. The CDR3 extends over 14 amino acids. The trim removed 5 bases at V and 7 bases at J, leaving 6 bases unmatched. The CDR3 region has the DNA TGTGCCAGCAGTCCGGGACAGGGGGTCGTTGGCTACACCTTC. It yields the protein CASSPGQGVVGYTF.

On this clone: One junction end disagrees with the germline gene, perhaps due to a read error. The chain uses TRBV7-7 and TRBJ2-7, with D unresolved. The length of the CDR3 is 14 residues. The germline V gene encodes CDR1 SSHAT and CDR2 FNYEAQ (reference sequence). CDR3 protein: CASSLTPFSYEQYF. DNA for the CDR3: TGTGCTAGCAGCTTAACCCCGTTTTCCTACGAGCAGTACTTC.

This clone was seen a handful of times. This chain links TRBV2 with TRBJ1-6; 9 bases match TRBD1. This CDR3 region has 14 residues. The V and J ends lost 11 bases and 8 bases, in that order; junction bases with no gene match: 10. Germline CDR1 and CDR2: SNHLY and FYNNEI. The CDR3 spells CACGTGGDHSPLHF. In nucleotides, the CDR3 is TGTGCCTGCGGCACAGGGGGCGACCATTCACCCCTCCACTTT. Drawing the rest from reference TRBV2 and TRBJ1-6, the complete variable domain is EPEVTQTPSHQVTQMGQEVILRCVPISNHLYFYWYRQILGQKVEFLVSFYNNEISEKSEIFDDQFSVERPDGSNFTLKIRSTKLEDSAMYFCACGTGGDHSPLHFGNGTRLTVT.

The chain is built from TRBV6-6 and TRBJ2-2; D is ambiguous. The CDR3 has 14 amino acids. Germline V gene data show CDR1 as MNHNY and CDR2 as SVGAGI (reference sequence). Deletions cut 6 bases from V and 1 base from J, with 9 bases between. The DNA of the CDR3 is TGTGCCAGCAGCCACTACTGGAACACCGGGGAGCTGTTTTTT. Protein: CASSHYWNTGELFF.

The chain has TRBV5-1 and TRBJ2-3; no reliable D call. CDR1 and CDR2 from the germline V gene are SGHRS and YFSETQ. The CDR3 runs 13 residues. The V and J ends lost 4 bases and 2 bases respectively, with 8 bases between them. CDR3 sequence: CASSGPDTDTQYF. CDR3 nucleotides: TGCGCCAGCAGCGGGCCGGACACAGATACGCAGTATTTT.

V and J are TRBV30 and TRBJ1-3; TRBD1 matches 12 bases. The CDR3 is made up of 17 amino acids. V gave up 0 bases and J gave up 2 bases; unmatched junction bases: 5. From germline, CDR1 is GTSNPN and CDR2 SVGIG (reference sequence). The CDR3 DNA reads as TGTGCCTGGAGTGTACTGGGGGACAGGGGGCCTGGAAACACCATATATTTT. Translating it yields CAWSVLGDRGPGNTIYF.

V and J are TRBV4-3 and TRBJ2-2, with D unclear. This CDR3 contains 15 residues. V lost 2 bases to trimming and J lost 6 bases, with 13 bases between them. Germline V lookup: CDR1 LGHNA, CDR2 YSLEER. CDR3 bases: TGCGCCAGCAGCCAACCCGGGTTGAGGTCCGGGGAGCTGTTTTTT. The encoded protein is CASSQPGLRSGELFF.

Written as DNA, the CDR3 is TGTGCCAGTAGGAGAGACGGAACCTACGAGCAGTACTTC. This sequence encodes CASRRDGTYEQYF. V is TRBV19 and J is TRBJ2-7; D call uncertain. The germline gives CDR1 LNHDA, CDR2 SQIVND (reference sequence). The CDR3 runs 13 residues. Trimming took 6 bases from V and 2 from J, leaving 11 bases between them.

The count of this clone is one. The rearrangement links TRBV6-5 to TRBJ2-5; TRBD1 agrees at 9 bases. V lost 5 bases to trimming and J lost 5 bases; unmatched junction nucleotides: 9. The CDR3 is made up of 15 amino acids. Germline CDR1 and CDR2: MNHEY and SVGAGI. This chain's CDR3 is CASSNTQGAGETQYF. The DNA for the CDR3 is TGTGCCAGCAGTAATACACAGGGGGCCGGGGAGACCCAGTACTTC.